Below are 8 T cell receptor beta chains sequenced from a single sample in a study of naive and memory T cell subsets (dated by TCRdb to the late 2010s). The library was obtained by 5' RACE. For sequencing, an Illumina MiSeq was employed. The ligated cDNA was amplified in four rounds of PCR with nested alpha and beta constant region primers together with the SP2 primer. The public reads were run again by TCRdb, first through fastp at Q25 and then through MiXCR, and only productive beta chains were kept. Identical CDR3 protein sequences are pooled into one entry, listed with their most common genes and DNA. The sample records over 50,000 distinct CDR3 sequences, under 10% of which are singletons. 9.8% of the sample lies in the top ten. The study reported a robust and sensitive protocol to amplify, sequence and analyze TCRs, based on 3' ligation of a UMI-containing oligonucleotide to TCR cDNA. The receptors were gathered from a female donor in good health.

This clonotype was recorded at least ten times. The V and J genes are TRBV6-1 and TRBJ1-6; the match to TRBD1 covers 9 bases. Germline CDR1 MNHNS, CDR2 SASEGT. This CDR3 has 14 amino acids. J was trimmed by 9 bases and V by 6 bases; bases with no gene match: 6. CDR3 sequence (DNA): TGTGCCAGCAGGGTAACAGGGGGCGGTTCACCCCTCCACTTT. As protein: CASRVTGGGSPLHF.

The chain has TRBV12-3 or TRBV12-4 and TRBJ1-5; D is perhaps TRBD1 (5 bases). The length of the CDR3 is 17 residues. V shed 6 bases and J shed 0 bases, with 18 bases lying between them. CDR3 bases: TGTGCCAGCAGGGTGGGGGACGGATTTTATAGCAATCAGCCCCAGCATTTT. Amino acid sequence: CASRVGDGFYSNQPQHF.

This clonotype was counted ten times or more. The J gene is TRBJ2-7, the V gene TRBV5-1, with no clear D. This CDR3 comprises 13 residues. Germline CDR1 reads SGHRS; CDR2 reads YFSETQ. The germline V and J ends were trimmed by 0 bases and 5 bases, with 9 bases remaining between them. The CDR3 DNA reads as TGCGCCAGCAGCTTGGAAGGACCCCACGAGCAGTACTTC. Translation: CASSLEGPHEQYF.

This clonotype came up a few times. The genes are TRBV15 and TRBJ2-1; 7 bases agree with TRBD2. This CDR3 is 17 amino acids long. Germline V CDR1 and CDR2: LNHNV, YYDKDF (reference sequence). The junction had 17 bases not matched to a gene; V was cut back by 8 bases and J by 4 bases. The CDR3 protein is CATYDSIAGLGYNEQFF. In DNA form, the CDR3 reads TGTGCCACCTACGATTCGATAGCGGGTTTGGGATACAATGAGCAGTTCTTC.

This clonotype was counted only a few times. The rearrangement joins TRBV20-1 to TRBJ1-5; a weak D match, TRBD1 (6 bases). V lost 3 bases and J lost 9, with 15 bases in between. CDR3 length equals 13 residues. Germline values: CDR1 DFQATT, CDR2 SNEGSKA (reference sequence). CDR3 sequence (DNA): TGCAGTGCTAGTCCGGGGGCCGAGAGGCCCCAGCATTTT. This translates into CSASPGAERPQHF.

The chain employs TRBV7-9 and TRBJ2-3, with 7 bases matching TRBD1. The V gene end was trimmed by 7 bases and the J gene end by 7 bases; junction bases not matched to a gene: 14. The CDR3 extends over 15 amino acids. Germline V gene sequence: CDR1 SEHNR, CDR2 FQNEAQ (reference sequence). The CDR3 here is CASTPPGTVVNTQYF. CDR3 sequence (DNA): TGTGCCAGCACCCCTCCCGGGACAGTGGTTAATACGCAGTATTTT.

As for this clonotype: Its ends do not fully match the called genes, so a read error is possible. CDR3: CANSYSRGTGELFF. CDR3 DNA sequence: TGTGCCAACAGCTATTCGCGGGGTACCGGGGAGCTGTTTTTT. The gene calls are TRBV7-9 and TRBJ2-2; D is perhaps TRBD2 (6 bases). This CDR3 is built from 14 residues. Germline V lookup: CDR1 SEHNR, CDR2 FQNEAQ (reference sequence).

The J gene is TRBJ2-3, the V gene TRBV5-5; D call uncertain. Germline V lookup: CDR1 SGHKS, CDR2 YYEKEE (reference sequence). The CDR3 is made up of 14 amino acids. Deletions cut 3 bases from V and 3 bases from J, with 11 bases between. Written as DNA, the CDR3 is TGTGCCAGCAGCTCCCACCCCCGTACAGATACGCAGTATTTT. Translating it yields CASSSHPRTDTQYF.